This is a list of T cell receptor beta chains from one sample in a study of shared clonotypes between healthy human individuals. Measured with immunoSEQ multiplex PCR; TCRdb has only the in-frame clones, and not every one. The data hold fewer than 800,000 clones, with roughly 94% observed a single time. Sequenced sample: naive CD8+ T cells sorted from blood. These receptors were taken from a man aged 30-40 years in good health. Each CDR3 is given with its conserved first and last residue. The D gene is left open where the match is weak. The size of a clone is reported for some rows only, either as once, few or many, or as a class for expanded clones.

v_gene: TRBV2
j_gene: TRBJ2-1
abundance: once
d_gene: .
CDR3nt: TGTGCCAGCAGGGGAGGAGCGGGGACAGATTACAATGAGCAGTTCTTC
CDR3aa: CASRGGAGTDYNEQFF

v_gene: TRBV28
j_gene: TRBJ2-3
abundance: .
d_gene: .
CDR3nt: TGTGCCGGAAGCTATGTCGGCGGGAAGAGCACAGATACGCAGTATTTT
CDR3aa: CAGSYVGGKSTDTQYF

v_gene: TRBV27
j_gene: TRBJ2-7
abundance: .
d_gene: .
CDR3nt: TGTGCCAGCAAGGAGGCAGGTACCCAATACGAGCAGTACTTC
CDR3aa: CASKEAGTQYEQYF

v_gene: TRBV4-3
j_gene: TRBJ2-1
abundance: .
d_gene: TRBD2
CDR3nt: TGCGCCAGCAGCCAACTAGCGGTGTCCTACAATGAGCAGTTCTTC
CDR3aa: CASSQLAVSYNEQFF

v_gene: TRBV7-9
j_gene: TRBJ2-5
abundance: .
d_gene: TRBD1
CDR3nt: TGTGCCAGCAGCCCGGGACAGGGTCAAGAGACCCAGTACTTC
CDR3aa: CASSPGQGQETQYF

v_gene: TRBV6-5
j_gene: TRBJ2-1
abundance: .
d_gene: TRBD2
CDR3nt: TGTGCCAGCAGACTCGGACTAGCGGAGTACAATGAGCAGTTCTTC
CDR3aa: CASRLGLAEYNEQFF

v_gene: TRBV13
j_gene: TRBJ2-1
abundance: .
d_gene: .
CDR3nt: TGTGCCAGCAGCTTAGGCGGCGATTTTCCCTACAATGAGCAGTTCTTC
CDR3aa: CASSLGGDFPYNEQFF

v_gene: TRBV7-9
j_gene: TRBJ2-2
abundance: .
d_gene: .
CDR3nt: TGTGCCAGCAGCTTACAGGCTCCGAACACCGGGGAGCTGTTTTTT
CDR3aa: CASSLQAPNTGELFF

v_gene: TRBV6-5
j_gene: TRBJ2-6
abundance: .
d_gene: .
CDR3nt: TGTGCCAGCAGCCCCTTTTCTGGGGCCAACGTCCTGACTTTC
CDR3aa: CASSPFSGANVLTF

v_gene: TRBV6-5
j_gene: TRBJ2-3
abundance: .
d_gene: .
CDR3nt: TGTGCCAGCAATACAGGGCCCCCCACAGATACGCAGTATTTT
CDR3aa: CASNTGPPTDTQYF

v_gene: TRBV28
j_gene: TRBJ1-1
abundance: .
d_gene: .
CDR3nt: TGTGCCAGCAGCTACAGTAGAGAAGCTTTCTTT
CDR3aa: CASSYSREAFF

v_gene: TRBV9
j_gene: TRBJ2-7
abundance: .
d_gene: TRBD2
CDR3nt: TGTGCCAGCAGCCCTAGCGGGAGGCGGTACGAGCAGTACTTC
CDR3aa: CASSPSGRRYEQYF

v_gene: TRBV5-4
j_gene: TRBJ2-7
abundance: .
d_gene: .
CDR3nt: TGTGCCAGCAGCTTGGGACACGGCACGTACGAGCAGTACTTC
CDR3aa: CASSLGHGTYEQYF

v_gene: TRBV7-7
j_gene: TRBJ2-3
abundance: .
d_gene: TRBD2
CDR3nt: TGTGCCAGCAGCCCTAGCCTACGGGGGGTGAGCACAGATACGCAGTATTTT
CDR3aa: CASSPSLRGVSTDTQYF

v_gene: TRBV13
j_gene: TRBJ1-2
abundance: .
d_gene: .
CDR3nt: TGTGCCAGCAGCTCCGAGTGGGATGGGGGTGGCTACACCTTC
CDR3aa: CASSSEWDGGGYTF

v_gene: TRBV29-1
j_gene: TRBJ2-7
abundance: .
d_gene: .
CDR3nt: TGCAGCGTTGAAGATCTGGCGAACGAGCAGTACTTC
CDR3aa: CSVEDLANEQYF

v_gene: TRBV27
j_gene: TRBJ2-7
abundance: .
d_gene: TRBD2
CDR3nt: TGTGCCAGCAGTCACCGACTAGCGGGCACCTACGAGCAGTACTTC
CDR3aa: CASSHRLAGTYEQYF

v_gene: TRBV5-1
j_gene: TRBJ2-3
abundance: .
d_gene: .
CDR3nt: TGCGCCAGCAGCGCCGAGGATCCGGGTCGGCATACGCAGTATTTT
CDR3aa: CASSAEDPGRHTQYF

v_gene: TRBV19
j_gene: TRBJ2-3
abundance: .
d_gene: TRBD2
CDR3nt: TGTGCCAGTAGTATCGGACTAGCGGCCGGCACAGATACGCAGTATTTT
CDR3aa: CASSIGLAAGTDTQYF

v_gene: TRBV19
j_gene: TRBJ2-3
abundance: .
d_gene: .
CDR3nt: TGTGCCAGTAGTAACACAGATACGCAGTATTTT
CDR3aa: CASSNTDTQYF

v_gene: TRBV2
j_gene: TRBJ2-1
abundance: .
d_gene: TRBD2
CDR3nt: TGTGCCAGCAGTATCGGGAGGTTTAACAATGAGCAGTTCTTC
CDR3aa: CASSIGRFNNEQFF

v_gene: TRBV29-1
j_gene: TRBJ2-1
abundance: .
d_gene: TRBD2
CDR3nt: TGCAGCGTCCGAGGACTAGCGTCCCCAGGAAGCTCCTACAATGAGCAGTTCTTC
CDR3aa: CSVRGLASPGSSYNEQFF

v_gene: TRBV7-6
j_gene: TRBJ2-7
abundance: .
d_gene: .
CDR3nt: TGTGCCAGCAGCTTAGGCTCCTGGTCCTACGAGCAGTACTTC
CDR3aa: CASSLGSWSYEQYF

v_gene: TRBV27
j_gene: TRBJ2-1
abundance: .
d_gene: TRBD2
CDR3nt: TGTGCCAGCAGGGGGGGACTAGCGGGAGTTCCGGAACACAATGAGCAGTTCTTC
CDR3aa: CASRGGLAGVPEHNEQFF

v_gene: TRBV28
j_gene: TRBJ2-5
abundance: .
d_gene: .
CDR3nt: TGTGCCAGCAGTCATGACAGGAGGCAAGAGACCCAGTACTTC
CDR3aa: CASSHDRRQETQYF

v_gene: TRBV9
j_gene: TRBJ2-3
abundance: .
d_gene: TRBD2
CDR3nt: TGTGCCAGCAGCCCCGGACTAGCGGGAATACTAGATACGCAGTATTTT
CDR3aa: CASSPGLAGILDTQYF

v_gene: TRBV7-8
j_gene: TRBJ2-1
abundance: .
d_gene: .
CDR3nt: TGTGCCAGCAGCTTAGCGGGGGTGCGGACAGAGAACGAGCAGTTCTTC
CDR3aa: CASSLAGVRTENEQFF

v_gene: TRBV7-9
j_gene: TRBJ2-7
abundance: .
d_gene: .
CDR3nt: TGTGCCAGCAGCGGAGAGGTGAGGCGCGAGCAGTACTTC
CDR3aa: CASSGEVRREQYF

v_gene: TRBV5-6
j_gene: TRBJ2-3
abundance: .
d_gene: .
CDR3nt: TGTGCCAGCAGCTTGCCCAGTTCTAGCACAGATACGCAGTATTTT
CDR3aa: CASSLPSSSTDTQYF

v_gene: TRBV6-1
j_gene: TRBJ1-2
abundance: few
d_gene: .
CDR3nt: TGTGCCAGCAAAGAACTGACGTATGGCTACACCTTC
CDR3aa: CASKELTYGYTF

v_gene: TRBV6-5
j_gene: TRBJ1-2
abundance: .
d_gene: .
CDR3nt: TGTGCCAGCAGTTACTCTTCCTGGGGAGCTGGCGGTGGCTACACCTTC
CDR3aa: CASSYSSWGAGGGYTF

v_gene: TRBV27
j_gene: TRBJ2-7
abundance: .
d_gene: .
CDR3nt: TGTGCCAGCAGTCCGGGCACCCGCGGGCACGAGCAGTACTTC
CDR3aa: CASSPGTRGHEQYF

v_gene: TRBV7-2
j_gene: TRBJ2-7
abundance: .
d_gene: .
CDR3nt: TGTGCCAGCAGCTTAGCGCGGGACAGCTTTCCCTACGAGCAGTACTTC
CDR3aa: CASSLARDSFPYEQYF

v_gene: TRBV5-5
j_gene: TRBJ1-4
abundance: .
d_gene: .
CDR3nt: TGTGCCAGCAGCTTGGCAGGAGAAAAACTGTTTTTT
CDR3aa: CASSLAGEKLFF

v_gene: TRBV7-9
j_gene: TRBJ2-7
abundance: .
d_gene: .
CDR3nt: TGTGCCAGCAGCTTCTCCGGGACAAACTACGAGCAGTACTTC
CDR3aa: CASSFSGTNYEQYF

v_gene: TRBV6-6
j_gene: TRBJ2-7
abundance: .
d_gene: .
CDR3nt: TGTGCCAGCAGAACTATCTACGAGCAGTACTTC
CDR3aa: CASRTIYEQYF

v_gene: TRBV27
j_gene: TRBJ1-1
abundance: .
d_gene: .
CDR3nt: TGTGCCAGCAGTTTGGACAGAATCACTGAAGCTTTCTTT
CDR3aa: CASSLDRITEAFF

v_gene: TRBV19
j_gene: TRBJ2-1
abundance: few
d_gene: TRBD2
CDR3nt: TGTGCCAGCCAGACTAGCGGGAGTTACAATGAGCAGTTCTTC
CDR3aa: CASQTSGSYNEQFF

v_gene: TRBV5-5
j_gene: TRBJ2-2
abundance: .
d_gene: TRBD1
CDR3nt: TGTGCCAGCAGCTTGAGGGGGACAGGGGCCACCGGGGAGCTGTTTTTT
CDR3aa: CASSLRGTGATGELFF

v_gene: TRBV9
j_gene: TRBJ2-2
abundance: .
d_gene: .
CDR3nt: TGTGCCAGCAGCACTAGCACCGGGGAGCTGTTTTTT
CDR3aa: CASSTSTGELFF

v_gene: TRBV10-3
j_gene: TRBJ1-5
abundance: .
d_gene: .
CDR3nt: TGTGCCATCAGTGGCGACCGGACTAATCAGCCCCAGCATTTT
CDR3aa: CAISGDRTNQPQHF

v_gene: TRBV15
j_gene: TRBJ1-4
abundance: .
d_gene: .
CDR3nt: TGTGCCACCAGCCAGTGGGGGGGAGCGAATGAAAAACTGTTTTTT
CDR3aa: CATSQWGGANEKLFF

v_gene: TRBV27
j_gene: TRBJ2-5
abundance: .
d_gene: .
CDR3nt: TGTGCCAGCAGCTCAATCTTGGGCCAAGAGACCCAGTACTTC
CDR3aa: CASSSILGQETQYF

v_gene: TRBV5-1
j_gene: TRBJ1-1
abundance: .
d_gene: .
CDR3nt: TGCGCCAGCAGCTTGTCTTTCCAGGGCACTGAAGCTTTCTTT
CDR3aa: CASSLSFQGTEAFF

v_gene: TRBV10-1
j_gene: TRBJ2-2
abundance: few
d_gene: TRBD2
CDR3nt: TGCGCCAGCAGTGTAGGGACTAGCGGCGGGGAGCTGTTTTTT
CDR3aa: CASSVGTSGGELFF

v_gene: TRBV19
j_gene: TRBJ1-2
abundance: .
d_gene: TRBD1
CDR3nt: TGTGCCAGTAGTTCTACAGGGGTCTATGGCTACACCTTC
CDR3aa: CASSSTGVYGYTF

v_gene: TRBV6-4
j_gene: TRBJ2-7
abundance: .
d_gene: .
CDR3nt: TGTGCCAGCAGTGACCTAGCGGACAGGAGTAGCTCCTACGAGCAGTACTTC
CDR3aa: CASSDLADRSSSYEQYF

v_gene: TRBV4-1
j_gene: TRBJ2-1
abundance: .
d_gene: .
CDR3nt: TGCGCCAGCAGCCAAGGTTCTAGGGGGGGACCTGAGCAGTTCTTC
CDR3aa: CASSQGSRGGPEQFF

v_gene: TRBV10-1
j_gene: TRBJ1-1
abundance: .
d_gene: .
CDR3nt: TGCGCCAGCAGTGGGGGGGGGAGAACTGAAGCTTTCTTT
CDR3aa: CASSGGGRTEAFF

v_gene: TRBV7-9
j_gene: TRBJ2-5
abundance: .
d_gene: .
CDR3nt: TGTGCCAGCAGCCACCTCGTCCGGACCCAGTACTTC
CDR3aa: CASSHLVRTQYF

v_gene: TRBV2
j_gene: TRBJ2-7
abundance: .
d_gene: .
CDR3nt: TGTGCCAGCATTGGGGACGGATCCTACGAGCAGTACTTC
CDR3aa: CASIGDGSYEQYF

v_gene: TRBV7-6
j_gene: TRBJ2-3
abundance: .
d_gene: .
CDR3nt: TGTGCCAGCAGCTTCGAAGATACGCAGTATTTT
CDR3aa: CASSFEDTQYF

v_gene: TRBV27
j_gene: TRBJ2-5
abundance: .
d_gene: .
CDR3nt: TGTGCCAGTAAAAGACTGGACCAAGAGACCCAGTACTTC
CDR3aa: CASKRLDQETQYF

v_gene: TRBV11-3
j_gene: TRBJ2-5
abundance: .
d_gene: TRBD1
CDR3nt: TGTGCCAGCAGCCAGAGAGGACAGGGGTATGGGACCCAGTACTTC
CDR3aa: CASSQRGQGYGTQYF

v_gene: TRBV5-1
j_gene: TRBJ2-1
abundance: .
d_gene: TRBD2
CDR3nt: TGCGCCAGCAGCGCGCGGGAGAGGGGTCGCGATGAGCAGTTCTTC
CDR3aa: CASSARERGRDEQFF

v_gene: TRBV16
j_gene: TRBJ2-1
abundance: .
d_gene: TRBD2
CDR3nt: TGTGCCAGCGGCCAGTGGCGGGAGTATGAGCAGTTCTTC
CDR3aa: CASGQWREYEQFF

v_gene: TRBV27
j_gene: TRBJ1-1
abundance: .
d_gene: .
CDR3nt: TGTGCCAGCAGTACCGGGCCAAACACTGAAGCTTTCTTT
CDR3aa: CASSTGPNTEAFF

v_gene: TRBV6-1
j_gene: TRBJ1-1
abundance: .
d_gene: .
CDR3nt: TGTGCCAGCATGCAGGCCCGAATGAACACTGAAGCTTTCTTT
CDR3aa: CASMQARMNTEAFF

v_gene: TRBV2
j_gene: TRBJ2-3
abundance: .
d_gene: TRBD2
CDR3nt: TGTGCCAGCAGTGAGGCCCGACCCGGGACTAGCGGTTGGAAAGATACGCAGTATTTT
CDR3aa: CASSEARPGTSGWKDTQYF